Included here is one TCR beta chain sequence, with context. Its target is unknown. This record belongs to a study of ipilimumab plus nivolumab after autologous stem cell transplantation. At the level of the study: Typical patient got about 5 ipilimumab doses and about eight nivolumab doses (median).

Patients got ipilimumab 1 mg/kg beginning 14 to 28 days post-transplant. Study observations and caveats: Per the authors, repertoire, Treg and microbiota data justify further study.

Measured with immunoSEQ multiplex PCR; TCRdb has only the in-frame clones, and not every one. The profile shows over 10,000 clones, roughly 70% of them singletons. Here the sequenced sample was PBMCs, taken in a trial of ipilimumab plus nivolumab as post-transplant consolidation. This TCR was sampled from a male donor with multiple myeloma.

CDR3 sequence: CASSFPGWGTDTQYF. The CDR3 DNA reads TGTGCCAGCAGCTTTCCGGGGTGGGGCACAGATACGCAGTATTTT. V and J are TRBV5-8 and TRBJ2-3, with D possibly TRBD2 on 5 matching bases. Trimming took off 2 bases at V and 1 base at J, with 11 bases between the two ends. Germline V gene data show CDR1 as SGHTS and CDR2 as YDEGEE. The CDR3 covers 15 residues. Supplemented by reference TRBV5-8 and TRBJ2-3, the full variable domain reads EAGVTQSPTHLIKTRGQQATLRCSPISGHTSVYWYQQALGLGLQFLLWYDEGEERNRGNFPPRFSGRQFPNYSSELNVNALELEDSALYLCASSFPGWGTDTQYFGPGTRLTVL.